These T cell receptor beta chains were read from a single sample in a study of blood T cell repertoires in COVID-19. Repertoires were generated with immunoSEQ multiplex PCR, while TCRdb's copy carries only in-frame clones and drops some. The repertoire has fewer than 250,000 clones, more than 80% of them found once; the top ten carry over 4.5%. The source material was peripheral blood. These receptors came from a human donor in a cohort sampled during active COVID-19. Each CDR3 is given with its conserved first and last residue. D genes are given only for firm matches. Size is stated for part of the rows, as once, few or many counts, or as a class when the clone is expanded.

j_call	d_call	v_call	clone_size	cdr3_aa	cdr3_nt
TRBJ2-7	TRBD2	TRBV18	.	CASSPGLGDEQYF	TGTGCCAGCTCCCCGGGACTAGGGGACGAGCAGTACTTC
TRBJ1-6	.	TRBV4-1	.	CASSQEAREALGSYNSPLHF	TGCGCCAGCAGCCAGGAGGCCAGGGAGGCTTTGGGGAGCTATAATTCACCCCTCCACTTT
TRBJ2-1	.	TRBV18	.	CASSPPVSGVDEQFF	TGTGCCAGCTCACCACCGGTCAGCGGAGTAGATGAGCAGTTCTTC
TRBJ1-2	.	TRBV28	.	CASSFVVGVGGYTF	TGTGCCAGCAGTTTCGTTGTAGGGGTAGGGGGCTACACCTTC
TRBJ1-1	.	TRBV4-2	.	CASSQDRGGAFF	TGTGCCAGCAGCCAAGACCGGGGGGGAGCTTTCTTT
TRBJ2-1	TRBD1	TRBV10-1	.	CASSGSGGQGYNEQFF	TGCGCCAGCAGTGGGTCAGGAGGACAGGGTTACAATGAGCAGTTCTTC
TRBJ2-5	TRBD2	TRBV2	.	CAILAGLQETQYF	TGTGCCATACTAGCGGGCCTCCAAGAGACCCAGTACTTC
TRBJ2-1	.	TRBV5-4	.	CASSLPQGSYNEQFF	TGTGCCAGCAGCCTGCCACAGGGATCCTACAATGAGCAGTTCTTC
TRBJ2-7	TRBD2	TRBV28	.	CAGSLRLAGGWEQYF	TGTGCCGGCAGTTTAAGACTAGCGGGAGGATGGGAGCAGTACTTC
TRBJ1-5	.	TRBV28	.	CASSSGYQPQHF	TGTGCCAGCTCGTCAGGGTACCAGCCCCAGCATTTT
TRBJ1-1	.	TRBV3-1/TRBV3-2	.	CASSVRQPNTEAFF	TGTGCCAGCAGCGTTCGACAGCCGAACACTGAAGCTTTCTTT
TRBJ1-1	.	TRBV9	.	CASTLDLNTEAFF	TGTGCCAGCACCCTAGACCTGAACACTGAAGCTTTCTTT
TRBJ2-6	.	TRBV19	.	CASSRDISGANVLTF	TGTGCCAGTAGTCGGGACATCTCTGGGGCCAACGTCCTGACTTTC
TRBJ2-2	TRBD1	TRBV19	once	CASSPGQGQTGELFF	TGTGCCAGTAGTCCGGGACAGGGTCAAACCGGGGAGCTGTTTTTT
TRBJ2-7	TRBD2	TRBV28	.	CASSLGLAGTYEQYF	TGTGCCAGCAGTTTGGGACTAGCGGGGACCTACGAGCAGTACTTC
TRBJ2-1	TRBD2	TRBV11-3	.	CASSPTSGSDEQFF	TGTGCCAGCAGCCCCACGAGCGGGAGCGATGAGCAGTTCTTC
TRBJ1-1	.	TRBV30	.	CAWSGWRDGAEAFF	TGTGCCTGGAGTGGGTGGAGGGATGGCGCTGAAGCTTTCTTT
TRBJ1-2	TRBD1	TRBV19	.	CASSPIGGQFYGYTF	TGTGCCAGTAGCCCAATCGGGGGACAGTTCTATGGCTACACCTTC
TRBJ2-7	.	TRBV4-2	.	CASSQGHNLLNYEQYF	TGTGCCAGCAGCCAAGGACACAACCTTCTAAACTACGAGCAGTACTTC
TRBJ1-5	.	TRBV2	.	CASSTGLSNQPQHF	TGTGCCAGCAGTACAGGGTTGAGTAATCAGCCCCAGCATTTT
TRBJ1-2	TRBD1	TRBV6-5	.	CASSAGTVFGYGYTF	TGTGCCAGCAGCGCTGGGACAGTGTTCGGCTATGGCTACACCTTC
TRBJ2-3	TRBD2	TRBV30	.	CAWSDPGLHITDTQYF	TGTGCCTGGAGTGACCCGGGACTACATATCACAGATACGCAGTATTTT
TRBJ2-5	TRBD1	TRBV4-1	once	CASSQSGTAQETQYF	TGCGCCAGCAGCCAGTCCGGGACAGCCCAAGAGACCCAGTACTTC
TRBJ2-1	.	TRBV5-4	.	CASSLAQAYNEQFF	TGTGCCAGCAGCTTGGCGCAGGCATACAATGAGCAGTTCTTC
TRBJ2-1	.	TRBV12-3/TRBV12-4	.	CASKGPGGEQFF	TGTGCCAGCAAAGGACCCGGGGGTGAGCAGTTCTTC
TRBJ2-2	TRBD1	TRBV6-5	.	CASSPGTDNTGELFF	TGTGCCAGCAGTCCCGGGACAGACAACACCGGGGAGCTGTTTTTT
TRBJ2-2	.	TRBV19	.	CASSMEGRDGELFF	TGTGCCAGTAGCATGGAGGGAAGGGACGGGGAGCTGTTTTTT
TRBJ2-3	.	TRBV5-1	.	CASSRGTELPDTQYF	TGCGCCAGCAGCCGTGGGACTGAGCTCCCAGATACGCAGTATTTT
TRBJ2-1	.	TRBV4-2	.	CASSQAATSSYNEQFF	TGTGCCAGCAGCCAAGCTGCGACAAGCTCCTACAATGAGCAGTTCTTC
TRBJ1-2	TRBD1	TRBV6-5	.	CASRLQAGTGYGYTF	TGTGCCAGCAGATTACAAGCCGGGACAGGGTATGGCTACACCTTC
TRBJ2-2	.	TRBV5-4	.	CASRIGGTGELFF	TGTGCCAGCAGAATTGGAGGGACCGGGGAGCTGTTTTTT
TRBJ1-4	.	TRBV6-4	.	CASSDSGKKLFF	TGTGCCAGCAGTGATTCCGGTAAAAAACTGTTTTTT
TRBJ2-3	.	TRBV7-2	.	CASSLRRVGVGSDTQYF	TGTGCCAGCAGCTTACGAAGGGTGGGAGTAGGGTCAGATACGCAGTATTTT
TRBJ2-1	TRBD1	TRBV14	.	CASSQARQGSYNEQFF	TGTGCCAGCAGCCAAGCTCGACAGGGATCCTACAATGAGCAGTTCTTC
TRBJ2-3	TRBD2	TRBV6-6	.	CASSRRGGGSTDTQYF	TGTGCCAGCAGCAGGCGAGGCGGGGGTAGCACAGATACGCAGTATTTT
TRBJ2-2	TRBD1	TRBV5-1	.	CASSLDRGGTGELFF	TGCGCCAGCAGCTTAGACAGGGGTGGCACCGGGGAGCTGTTTTTT
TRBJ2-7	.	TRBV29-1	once	CSVGAGSGSYEQYF	TGCAGCGTTGGCGCGGGATCGGGGTCCTACGAGCAGTACTTC
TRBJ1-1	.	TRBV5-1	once	CASSFSSGGNTEAFF	TGCGCCAGCAGCTTCTCCTCCGGCGGGAACACTGAAGCTTTCTTT
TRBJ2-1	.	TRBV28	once	CASRTPGTSGNEQFF	TGTGCCAGCAGAACCCCCGGGACTTCCGGCAATGAGCAGTTCTTC
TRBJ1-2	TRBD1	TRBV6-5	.	CASSPLLTGEYGYTF	TGTGCCAGCAGCCCCCTACTGACAGGGGAGTATGGCTACACCTTC
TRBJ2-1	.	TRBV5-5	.	CASSPDGRYNEQFF	TGTGCCAGCAGCCCCGATGGGAGGTACAATGAGCAGTTCTTC
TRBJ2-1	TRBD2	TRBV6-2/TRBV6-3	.	CASSYWREGLHEQFF	TGTGCCAGCAGTTATTGGCGGGAGGGCCTGCATGAGCAGTTCTTC
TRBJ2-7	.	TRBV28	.	CASTDYRDTNEQYF	TGTGCCAGCACCGATTACAGGGATACGAATGAGCAGTACTTC
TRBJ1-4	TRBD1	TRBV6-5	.	CASSYSGTGVEKLFF	TGTGCCAGCAGTTACTCTGGGACAGGGGTTGAAAAACTGTTTTTT
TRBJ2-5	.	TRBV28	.	CASISGLRQETQYF	TGTGCCAGCATCTCTGGGCTACGGCAAGAGACCCAGTACTTC
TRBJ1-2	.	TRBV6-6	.	CASSYFAGEYGYTF	TGTGCCAGCAGTTACTTTGCAGGGGAGTATGGCTACACCTTC
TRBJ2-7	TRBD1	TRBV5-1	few	CASSFTGDAYEQYF	TGCGCCAGCAGCTTTACAGGGGACGCCTACGAGCAGTACTTC
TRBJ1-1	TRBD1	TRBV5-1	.	CASSLETGGTEAFF	TGCGCCAGCAGCTTAGAAACAGGGGGCACTGAAGCTTTCTTT
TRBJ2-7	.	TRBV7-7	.	CASSPLLGGSYEQYF	TGTGCTAGCAGCCCCCTCCTCGGGGGCTCCTACGAGCAGTACTTC
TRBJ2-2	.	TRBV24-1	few	CATSDFSRGGTGELFF	TGTGCCACCAGTGATTTCTCGAGAGGGGGTACCGGGGAGCTGTTTTTT
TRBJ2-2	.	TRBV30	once	CAWSSPLATGELFF	TGTGCCTGGAGTTCCCCTCTAGCCACCGGGGAGCTGTTTTTT
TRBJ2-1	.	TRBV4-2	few	CASSPQGAPGSYNEQFF	TGTGCCAGCAGCCCCCAGGGTGCTCCTGGCTCCTACAATGAGCAGTTCTTC
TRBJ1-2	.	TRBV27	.	CASSLRGEAGYTF	TGTGCCAGCAGTCTTCGGGGGGAGGCTGGCTACACCTTC